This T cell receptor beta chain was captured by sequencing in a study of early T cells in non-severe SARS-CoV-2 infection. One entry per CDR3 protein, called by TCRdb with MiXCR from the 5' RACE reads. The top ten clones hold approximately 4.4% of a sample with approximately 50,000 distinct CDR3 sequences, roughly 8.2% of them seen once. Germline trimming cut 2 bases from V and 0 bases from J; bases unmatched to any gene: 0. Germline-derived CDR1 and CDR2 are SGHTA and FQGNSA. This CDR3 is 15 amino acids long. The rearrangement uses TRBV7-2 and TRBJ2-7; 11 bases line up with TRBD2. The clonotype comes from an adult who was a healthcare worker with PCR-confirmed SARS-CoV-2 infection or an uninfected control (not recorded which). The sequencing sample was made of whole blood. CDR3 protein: CASSLTSGSSYEQYF. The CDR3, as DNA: TGTGCCAGCAGCTTAACTAGCGGGAGCTCCTACGAGCAGTACTTC.